These 26 T cell receptor beta chains were all obtained from the same sample, sequenced in a study of early T cells in non-severe SARS-CoV-2 infection. TCRdb re-called the 5' RACE reads through MiXCR, storing one row per CDR3 protein. The sample carries about 28,000 distinct CDR3 sequences, 4.5% to 6% recorded once. Sequences were obtained from whole blood. All receptors derive from an adult who was a healthcare worker with PCR-confirmed SARS-CoV-2 infection or an uninfected control (not recorded which).

This clonotype is medium-sized by share. The J gene is TRBJ2-3, the V gene TRBV5-4; the match to TRBD1 covers 7 bases. The CDR3 extends over 15 amino acids. The germline gives CDR1 SGHNT, CDR2 YYREEE (reference sequence). Trimming at V came to 3 bases and at J to 2 bases, leaving 6 bases not matched to a gene. The DNA of the CDR3 is TGTGCCAGCAGCTACGCCGGGACAGTCACAGATACGCAGTATTTT. Translation: CASSYAGTVTDTQYF.

This clonotype was picked up a small number of times. The J gene is TRBJ1-3, the V gene TRBV7-9, with D possibly TRBD1 on 5 matching bases. V dropped 3 bases and J dropped 0 bases, with 12 bases sitting between them. The length of the CDR3 is 16 residues. Germline assignment: CDR1 SEHNR and CDR2 FQNEAQ (reference sequence). CDR3 nucleotides: TGTGCCAGCAGCTTTTCTAGGGACGTCTCTGGAAACACCATATATTTT. It encodes CASSFSRDVSGNTIYF.

The V call is TRBV15, the J call TRBJ2-2, with D possibly TRBD1 on 6 matching bases. This CDR3 has 15 residues. Germline V CDR1 and CDR2: LNHNV, YYDKDF (reference sequence). Trimming removed 0 bases at V and 7 bases at J, with 12 bases between. The CDR3 DNA follows: TGTGCCACCAGCAGAGATCCCAGGGGTAACGGGGAGCTGTTTTTT. It specifies CATSRDPRGNGELFF.

This clonotype was observed many times. The V gene is TRBV5-6, the J gene TRBJ1-2; 7 bases agree with TRBD1. J lost 7 bases, V lost 2 bases, and 11 bases had no gene match. Germline V gives CDR1 SGHDT, CDR2 YYEEEE. There are 15 residues in the CDR3. The CDR3 spells CASSLPGQDFSGYTF. The CDR3 coding sequence is TGTGCCAGCAGCTTACCAGGACAGGATTTCAGTGGCTACACCTTC.

This clonotype occurred many times. The V call is TRBV29-1, the J call TRBJ1-1; 8 nucleotides match TRBD1. With V trimmed by 6 bases and J by 3 bases, 6 bases remained unmatched. Germline CDR1 is SQVTM and CDR2 is ANQGSEA. The length of the CDR3 is 13 residues. CDR3 amino acids: CSVVTGEDTEAFF. In DNA form, the CDR3 reads TGCAGCGTGGTGACAGGGGAGGACACTGAAGCTTTCTTT.

This clonotype has at least ten counts. V gene TRBV7-2 combines with J gene TRBJ2-2, with 7 bases lining up with TRBD1. With 5 bases clipped from V and 6 bases from J, the junction kept 9 bases outside the gene matches. This CDR3 contains 15 residues. CDR1 is SGHTA and CDR2 is FQGNSA in the germline V gene. This CDR3 reads CASSPRQGHSGELFF. The CDR3 DNA sequence: TGTGCCAGCAGCCCCCGACAGGGTCATTCCGGGGAGCTGTTTTTT.

Many counts were recorded for this clonotype. The gene calls are TRBV19 and TRBJ2-4; the match to TRBD1 covers 8 bases. The CDR3 is 17 residues long. The V gene's germline CDR1 is LNHDA and CDR2 SQIVND (reference sequence). J gave up 3 bases and V 4 bases, and 11 bases lay outside the gene matches. This CDR3 reads CASSTAFPGQDKNIQYF. CDR3 coding DNA: TGTGCCAGTAGTACTGCCTTCCCGGGACAGGACAAAAACATTCAGTACTTC.

This clonotype was found many times. The chain carries TRBV6-2 or TRBV6-3 and TRBJ2-7, with 8 bases that match TRBD2. V lost 5 bases and J lost 4; bases outside the gene matches: 13. The CDR3 totals 16 residues. Per germline, CDR1 MNHEY and CDR2 SVGEGT. CDR3: CASSSGGTRRRYEQYF. DNA for the CDR3: TGTGCCAGCAGTAGCGGGGGCACCAGAAGGAGGTACGAGCAGTACTTC.

This chain joins TRBV11-2 and TRBJ2-1, with 8 bases that match TRBD2. The ends lost 4 bases at V and 1 base at J; junction bases unmatched: 9. This CDR3 comprises 17 residues. In germline, CDR1 is SGHAT, CDR2 FQNNGV. The CDR3 sequence: CASSSHAGGRSYNEQFF. CDR3 nucleotides: TGTGCCAGCAGCTCGCATGCGGGAGGTAGGTCCTACAATGAGCAGTTCTTC.

This clonotype was counted a few times. The chain employs TRBV7-9 and TRBJ2-1; a weak D match, TRBD2 (5 bases). V lost 5 bases to trimming and J lost 1 base, with 12 bases between them. The CDR3 covers 15 residues. Germline CDR1 and CDR2: SEHNR and FQNEAQ (reference sequence). Here the CDR3 DNA reads TGTGCCAGCAGCCAAGAAAGGGAGTCCTACAATGAGCAGTTCTTC. The encoded protein is CASSQERESYNEQFF.

The rearrangement uses TRBV20-1 and TRBJ2-3, with a weak D call TRBD1 (6 bases). Trimming removed 0 bases at V and 3 bases at J, with 10 bases between. The germline V gene encodes CDR1 DFQATT and CDR2 SNEGSKA (reference sequence). The CDR3 contains 14 residues. The CDR3 region has the DNA TGCAGTGCTAGAGAGGGGGCGCAGACAGATACGCAGTATTTT. Translated, it gives CSAREGAQTDTQYF.

CDR3 residues: CASSLQWDWKETQYF. In DNA, the CDR3 is TGTGCCAGCAGCTTACAATGGGACTGGAAAGAGACCCAGTACTTC. The rearrangement links TRBV7-2 to TRBJ2-5; a weak D match, TRBD2 (6 bases). CDR1 and CDR2 from the germline V gene are SGHTA and FQGNSA. Trimming stripped 2 bases from V and 3 bases from J, with 13 bases between. The CDR3 extends over 15 amino acids. Drawing the rest from reference TRBV7-2 and TRBJ2-5, the complete variable domain is GAGVSQSPSNKVTEKGKDVELRCDPISGHTALYWYRQSLGQGLEFLIYFQGNSAPDKSGLPSDRFSAERTGGSVSTLTIQRTQQEDSAVYLCASSLQWDWKETQYFGPGTRLLVL.

This clonotype was recorded many times. This chain uses TRBV10-3 with TRBJ2-2; tentatively, D is TRBD2 (5 bases). Germline V lookup: CDR1 ENHRY, CDR2 SYGVKD. Deletions cut 5 bases from V and 7 bases from J, with 11 bases between. This CDR3 has 13 residues. The CDR3: CAISPTSDGELFF. The DNA for the CDR3 is TGTGCCATCAGTCCTACTAGTGACGGGGAGCTGTTTTTT.

This clonotype was recorded many times. The V and J genes are TRBV6-2 or TRBV6-3 and TRBJ1-4; D remains ambiguous. V shed 8 bases and J shed 4 bases, with 11 bases lying between them. This CDR3 region has 13 residues. The germline V gene encodes CDR1 MNHEY and CDR2 SVGEGT. CDR3: CASSPTINEKLFF. The CDR3 nucleotides are TGTGCCAGCTCTCCGACTATTAATGAAAAACTGTTTTTT.

The chain combines TRBV21-1 with TRBJ2-7; the table's D call of TRBD1 was not tested on the DNA. TRBV21-1 is labeled a pseudogene. The CDR3 loop spans 15 amino acids. CDR3 amino acids: CASSGRTVGNYEQYF. Written as DNA, the CDR3 is TGTGCCAGCAGCGGACGGACAGTGGGGAACTACGAGCAGTACTTC.

This clonotype was observed a handful of times. The DNA of the CDR3 is TGTGCCAGCAGTTTTAGGAGTTGGAATGAAAAACTGTTTTTT. It is translated as CASSFRSWNEKLFF. This rearrangement joins TRBV12-3 or TRBV12-4 to TRBJ1-4; D remains unclear. This CDR3 comprises 14 residues. The V gene lost 3 bases and the J gene lost 5 bases, with 10 bases spanning the gap.

This clonotype appeared many times. The chain has TRBV7-2 and TRBJ2-1; 10 bases agree with TRBD2. CDR3 length: 16 amino acids. The V and J ends lost 5 bases and 8 bases, in that order; junction bases with no gene match: 12. Germline CDR1 is SGHTA and CDR2 is FQGNSA. CDR3: CASSHQLLAGADEQFF. CDR3 DNA: TGTGCCAGCAGCCACCAACTGCTAGCGGGGGCGGATGAGCAGTTCTTC.

This clonotype was seen ten or more times. V gene TRBV10-3 combines with J gene TRBJ2-1; D uncertain. Deletions cut 0 bases from V and 4 bases from J, with 4 bases between. Germline loops: CDR1 ENHRY, CDR2 SYGVKD. There are 13 residues in the CDR3. CDR3 in amino acids: CAISESGYNEQFF. CDR3 coding DNA: TGTGCCATCAGTGAGTCAGGGTACAATGAGCAGTTCTTC.

This clonotype was observed at least ten times. The rearrangement joins TRBV18 to TRBJ1-5, with D possibly matching TRBD1 (5 bases). Germline V gives CDR1 KGHSH, CDR2 LQKENI. V dropped 2 bases and J dropped 3 bases, with 14 bases sitting between them. CDR3 size: 16 residues. CDR3 in amino acids: CASSPVGGTVNQPQHF. The CDR3 nucleotides read TGTGCCAGCTCACCAGTGGGAGGGACGGTCAATCAGCCCCAGCATTTT.

This clonotype was detected ten times or more. V usage is TRBV6-6 and J usage is TRBJ1-4; no reliable D call. V was shortened by 4 bases and J by 7 bases, with 10 bases between the two germline ends. The CDR3 sequence is 13 residues long. From germline, CDR1 is MNHNY and CDR2 SVGAGI (reference sequence). CDR3 sequence reads: CASSSNNVEKLFF. In DNA, the CDR3 is TGTGCCAGCAGTTCTAACAATGTTGAAAAACTGTTTTTT.

This clonotype was observed many times. The rearrangement links TRBV28 to TRBJ2-7; 7 bases align to TRBD1. Per the germline V gene, CDR1 is MDHEN and CDR2 is SYDVKM. Trimming removed 7 bases from V and 6 bases from J; junction bases left unmatched: 0. The CDR3 is made up of 10 amino acids. The CDR3 protein is CASKGAEQYF. Written as DNA, the CDR3 is TGTGCCAGCAAGGGGGCCGAGCAGTACTTC. The entire variable domain, with the rest obtained from reference TRBV28 and TRBJ2-7, is as follows: DVKVTQSSRYLVKRTGEKVFLECVQDMDHENMFWYRQDPGLGLRLIYFSYDVKMKEKGDIPEGYSVSREKKERFSLILESASTNQTSMYLCASKGAEQYFGPGTRLTVT.

V is TRBV7-2 and J is TRBJ2-3; 10 nucleotides line up with TRBD2. The ends lost 3 bases at V and 4 bases at J; junction bases unmatched: 7. Germline V gives CDR1 SGHTA, CDR2 FQGNSA. The CDR3 extends over 16 amino acids. The CDR3 reads CASSFRSGGASDTQYF. In nucleotides, the CDR3 is TGTGCCAGCAGCTTCCGCAGCGGGGGGGCCTCAGATACGCAGTATTTT.

This clonotype occurred a few times. The chain is built from TRBV6-4 and TRBJ2-1; the D gene could be TRBD1 or TRBD2 (5 bases each). Germline CDR1 is MRHNA and CDR2 is SNTAGT. V was trimmed by 2 bases and J by 7 bases, leaving 18 bases between them. The CDR3 covers 16 residues. Here the CDR3 reads CASSDIPGSGANEQFF. CDR3 in DNA: TGTGCCAGCAGTGACATCCCGGGGAGTGGGGCAAATGAGCAGTTCTTC.

This clonotype was recorded at least ten times. This sequence joins TRBV4-1 and TRBJ1-3, with no clear D. Germline loops: CDR1 MGHRA, CDR2 YSYEKL. The CDR3 loop spans 15 amino acids. The V end lost 1 base, the J end lost 8 bases, and 15 bases lay between the germline ends. The CDR3: CASSQVGPPGDTIYF. DNA of the CDR3: TGCGCCAGCAGCCAAGTCGGACCCCCGGGAGACACCATATATTTT.

In regard to this clonotype: One base away lies a much larger clone, so this may be a sequencing read error. The chain has TRBV11-2 and TRBJ2-1; tentatively, D is TRBD1 or TRBD2 (5 bases each). Germline loops: CDR1 SGHAT, CDR2 FQNNGV. This CDR3 comprises 14 residues. The CDR3 coding sequence is TGTGCCAGCAACTTAAAGGTTGAGGGGCCTGAGCAGTTCTTC. Residues: CASNLKVEGPEQFF.

This clonotype was seen many times. The V gene is TRBV19, the J gene TRBJ1-2; no clear D. The V end lost 7 bases, the J end lost 4 bases, and 25 bases lay between the germline ends. Looked up from germline, CDR1 is LNHDA and CDR2 is SQIVND (reference sequence). This CDR3 is 17 amino acids long. CDR3 in amino acids: CASTWGYLRGKGYGYTF. In DNA form, the CDR3 reads TGTGCCAGTACGTGGGGATACTTACGAGGGAAAGGCTATGGCTACACCTTC. Based on the CDR3 plus reference TRBV19 and TRBJ1-2, the full variable domain is DGGITQSPKYLFRKEGQNVTLSCEQNLNHDAMYWYRQDPGQGLRLIYYSQIVNDFQKGDIAEGYSVSREKKESFPLTVTSAQKNPTAFYLCASTWGYLRGKGYGYTFGSGTRLTVV.